This TCR beta chain is from a study of cytomegalovirus exposure and HLA in healthy donors. The study ran its PCR with 60 Vbeta and 13 Jbeta primers. Per the original methods: In a later analysis, some 80 million unique TCR beta chains included roughly 11 million shared by two or more donors. Generated by immunoSEQ multiplex PCR, the TCRdb table keeps only in-frame clones and is missing some. D and trimming come from the DNA, and the V and J calls and clone size come from that table. The sample shows around 200,000 clones, approximately 84% of them seen only once. On this clone: Its cognate antigen is unknown.

The CDR3 is made up of 13 amino acids. Germline CDR1 is MNHEY and CDR2 is SVGAGI. Trimming stripped 6 bases from V and 5 bases from J, with 12 bases between. Overall study findings and caveats: In a later analysis, HLA-C alleles had the fewest associated TCRs, DRB1 alleles the most. The study designated some 180 TCR beta chains cytomegalovirus-associated. Testing in vitro showed three CMV-associated chains specific for CMV antigens.

The rearrangement uses TRBV6-5 and TRBJ2-3; D is unresolved. This receptor was identified in a woman in her fifties or sixties in good health and CMV-seropositive. Sequencing was done on a sample of PBMCs. The CDR3 loop is CASSLANRDTQYF. The CDR3, as DNA: TGTGCCAGCAGCTTAGCTAACCGAGATACGCAGTATTTT.